The 8 T cell receptor beta chains presented below share a single source sample, sequenced in a study of T cells in localized non-small cell lung cancer. Libraries were prepared by immunoSEQ multiplex PCR; TCRdb keeps only in-frame clonotypes and omits some of them. The sample yields about 59,000 clones, around nine tenths seen once. The sequencing used peripheral blood, collected before any cancer treatment. Source of these receptors: a man between 40 and 69 years old with stage I squamous cell lung carcinoma.

The chain couples TRBV4-3 to TRBJ1-6; D is uncertain. The CDR3 runs 14 residues. Germline values: CDR1 LGHNA, CDR2 YSLEER. With 1 base removed from V and 8 bases from J, the gap between germline ends came to 9 bases. For the CDR3, the DNA is TGCGCCAGCAGCCAAGGAAACAGCTATTCACCCCTCCACTTT. Amino acid sequence: CASSQGNSYSPLHF.

The rearrangement joins TRBV30 to TRBJ1-5; unclear D gene. Germline lookup yields CDR1 GTSNPN and CDR2 SVGIG (reference sequence). Trimming shortened V by 1 base and J by 2 bases, and 9 bases separated the two germline ends. The CDR3 extends over 14 amino acids. The CDR3 DNA reads as TGTGCCTGGAGTGCGGGCTTTGGCAATCAGCCCCAGCATTTT. This gives the protein CAWSAGFGNQPQHF. Full variable domain (remainder filled in from reference TRBV30 and TRBJ1-5): SQTIHQWPATLVQPVGSPLSLECTVEGTSNPNLYWYRQAAGRGLQLLFYSVGIGQISSEVPQNLSASRPQDRQFILSSKKLLLSDSGFYLCAWSAGFGNQPQHFGDGTRLSIL.

The chain employs TRBV6-6 and TRBJ2-5; the D gene could be TRBD1 or TRBD2 (6 bases each). Germline assignment: CDR1 MNHNY and CDR2 SVGAGI (reference sequence). The V end lost 8 bases, the J end lost 3 bases, and 16 bases lay between the germline ends. The CDR3 covers 14 residues. Here the CDR3 DNA reads TGTGCCAGCTCCGTTAGGGGGGTGAAAGAGACCCAGTACTTC. Amino acid sequence: CASSVRGVKETQYF.

The gene calls are TRBV6-5 and TRBJ1-1; no definite D call. The length of the CDR3 is 13 residues. Germline loops: CDR1 MNHEY, CDR2 SVGAGI. V was pared by 2 bases and J by 3 bases, with 7 bases between. For the CDR3, the DNA is TGTGCCAGCAGTTACAAAGGGTACACTGAAGCTTTCTTT. It is translated as CASSYKGYTEAFF.

The J gene is TRBJ1-2, the V gene TRBV6-5; TRBD1 might be the D (5 bases). Germline loops: CDR1 MNHEY, CDR2 SVGAGI. The CDR3 has 14 amino acids. Deletions cut 0 bases from V and 7 bases from J, with 12 bases between. The CDR3 reads CASSYSIQAAGYTF. In nucleotides, the CDR3 is TGTGCCAGCAGTTACTCGATACAGGCCGCTGGCTACACCTTC.

The rearrangement uses TRBV2 and TRBJ1-5; D unresolved. The CDR3 is 13 amino acids. Trimming shortened V by 7 bases and J by 7 bases, and 14 bases separated the two germline ends. CDR1 and CDR2 (germline): SNHLY, FYNNEI. The chain's CDR3 is CASIGESGQPQHF. The CDR3, as DNA: TGTGCCAGCATTGGGGAAAGCGGGCAGCCCCAGCATTTT.

This clone was seen only a few times. The V and J genes are TRBV7-8 and TRBJ2-5; TRBD2 might be the D (6 bases). The germline CDR1 and CDR2 sequences are SGHVS and FQNEAQ. The CDR3 consists of 13 residues. Trimming removed 5 bases from V and 7 bases from J, with 14 bases in between. This CDR3 reads CASSPPAEGTQYF. For the CDR3, the DNA is TGTGCCAGCAGCCCCCCGGCGGAGGGGACCCAGTACTTC.

DNA of the CDR3: TGCGCCAGCAGCATTTCGGGACGAACCACAGATACGCAGTATTTT. Its protein product is CASSISGRTTDTQYF. The chain carries TRBV5-1 and TRBJ2-3, with D perhaps TRBD1 or TRBD2 (5 bases each). Germline assignment: CDR1 SGHRS and CDR2 YFSETQ. V gave up 4 bases and J gave up 2 bases, with 14 bases separating them. This CDR3 has 15 amino acids.